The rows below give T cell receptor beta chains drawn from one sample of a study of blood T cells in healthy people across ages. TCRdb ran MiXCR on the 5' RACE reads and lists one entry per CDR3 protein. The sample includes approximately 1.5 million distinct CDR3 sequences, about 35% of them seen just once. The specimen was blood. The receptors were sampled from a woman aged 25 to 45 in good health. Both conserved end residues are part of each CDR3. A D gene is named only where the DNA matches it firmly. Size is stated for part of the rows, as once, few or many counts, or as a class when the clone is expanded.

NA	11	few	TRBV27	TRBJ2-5	CAGSLGETQYF	TGTGCCGGCAGTTTAGGAGAGACCCAGTACTTC
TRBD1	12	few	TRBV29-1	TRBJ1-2	CSVAGDSNGYTF	TGCAGCGTTGCTGGGGACAGCAATGGCTACACCTTC
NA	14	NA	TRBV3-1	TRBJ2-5	CTSSQGSSAETQYF	TGTACCAGCAGCCAAGGTTCTAGCGCCGAGACCCAGTACTTC
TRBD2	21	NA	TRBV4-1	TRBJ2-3	CASSRGPYSTTSGYRADTQYF	TGCGCCAGCAGCCGCGGGCCTTATTCCACGACTAGCGGATACCGGGCAGATACGCAGTATTTT
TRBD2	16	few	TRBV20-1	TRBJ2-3	CSARVAAGGPSDTQYF	TGCAGTGCTAGAGTTGCGGCGGGAGGGCCATCAGATACGCAGTATTTT
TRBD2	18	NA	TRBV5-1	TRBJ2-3	CASSLAPSGGGFTDTQYF	TGCGCCAGCAGCTTGGCCCCTAGCGGGGGTGGATTCACAGATACGCAGTATTTT
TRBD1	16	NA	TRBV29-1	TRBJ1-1	CSAILSLTGVNTEAFF	TGCAGCGCCATCCTTTCCTTGACAGGGGTGAACACTGAAGCTTTCTTT
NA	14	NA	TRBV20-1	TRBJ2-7	CSAKAAVSSYEQYF	TGCAGTGCTAAAGCGGCCGTGAGCTCCTACGAGCAGTACTTC
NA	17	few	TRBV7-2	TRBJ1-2	CASSLEPTPLANYGYTF	TGTGCCAGCAGCTTAGAACCGACCCCGTTAGCTAACTATGGCTACACCTTC
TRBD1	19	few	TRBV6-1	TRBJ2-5	CASSSRPLGTGRRKETQYF	TGTGCCAGCAGCTCCCGACCCCTCGGGACAGGGAGGAGGAAGGAGACCCAGTACTTC
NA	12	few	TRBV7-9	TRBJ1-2	CASSSIGTANTF	TGTGCCAGCAGCTCTATAGGGACGGCCAACACCTTC
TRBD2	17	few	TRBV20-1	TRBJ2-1	CSARDLDGTSGFNEQFF	TGCAGTGCTAGAGATCTCGACGGGACTAGCGGGTTCAATGAGCAGTTCTTC
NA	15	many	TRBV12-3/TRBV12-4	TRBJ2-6	CASTSGQTGANVLTF	TGTGCCAGCACCTCAGGACAGACTGGGGCCAACGTCCTGACTTTC
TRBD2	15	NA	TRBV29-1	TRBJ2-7	CSVEDRWGGVGEQYF	TGCAGCGTTGAAGATCGATGGGGGGGAGTGGGCGAGCAGTACTTC
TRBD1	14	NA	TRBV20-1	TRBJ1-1	CSAYTLDRATEAFF	TGCAGTGCTTACACTTTGGACAGGGCGACTGAAGCTTTCTTT
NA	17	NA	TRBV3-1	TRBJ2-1	CASSQGLDGSSYNEQFF	TGTGCCAGCAGCCAAGGGTTGGACGGCAGCTCCTACAATGAGCAGTTCTTC
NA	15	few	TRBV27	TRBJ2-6	CASSPSGNGANVLTF	TGTGCCAGCAGTCCCTCAGGGAATGGGGCCAACGTCCTGACTTTC
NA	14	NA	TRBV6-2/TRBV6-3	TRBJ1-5	CASMPQTSNQPQHF	TGTGCCAGCATGCCCCAGACTAGCAATCAGCCCCAGCATTTT
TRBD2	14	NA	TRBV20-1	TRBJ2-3	CSAPTSEITDTQYF	TGCAGTGCTCCGACTAGCGAGATCACAGATACGCAGTATTTT
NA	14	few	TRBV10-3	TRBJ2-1	CAISESGFYNEQFF	TGTGCCATCAGTGAGTCGGGGTTCTACAATGAGCAGTTCTTC
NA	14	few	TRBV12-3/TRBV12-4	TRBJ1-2	CASSLGTAFYGYTF	TGTGCCAGCAGTTTAGGGACAGCCTTCTATGGCTACACCTTC
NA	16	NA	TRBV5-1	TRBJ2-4	CASSLYPRGTKNIQYF	TGCGCCAGCAGCCTATACCCTAGGGGTACCAAAAACATTCAGTACTTC
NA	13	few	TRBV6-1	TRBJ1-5	CASSTRGRQPQHF	TGTGCCAGCAGTACACGGGGGCGTCAGCCCCAGCATTTT
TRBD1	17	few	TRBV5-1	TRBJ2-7	CASSPPLTGEPSYEQYF	TGCGCCAGCAGCCCACCCCTTACAGGGGAGCCCTCCTACGAGCAGTACTTC
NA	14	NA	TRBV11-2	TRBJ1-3	CASSSQGSGNTIYF	TGTGCCAGCAGCTCCCAGGGTTCTGGAAACACCATATATTTT
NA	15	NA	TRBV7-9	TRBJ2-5	CAGVPGFGFGETQYF	TGTGCCGGCGTCCCGGGGTTTGGATTTGGAGAGACCCAGTACTTC
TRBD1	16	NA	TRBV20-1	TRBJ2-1	CSARALDRGVYNEQFF	TGCAGTGCTAGAGCCCTTGACAGGGGTGTATACAATGAGCAGTTCTTC
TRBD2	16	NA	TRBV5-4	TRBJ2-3	CASSGINSGQTDTQYF	TGTGCCAGCAGCGGAATTAATAGCGGGCAGACAGATACGCAGTATTTT
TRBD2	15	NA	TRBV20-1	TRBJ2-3	CSLLAGGLRTDTQYF	TGCAGTCTCCTAGCGGGAGGGTTGCGCACAGATACGCAGTATTTT
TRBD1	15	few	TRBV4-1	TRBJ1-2	CASSQDDRANYGYTF	TGCGCCAGCAGCCAAGATGACAGGGCTAACTATGGCTACACCTTC
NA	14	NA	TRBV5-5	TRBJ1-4	CASSLTTAGEKLFF	TGTGCCAGCAGCCTCACGACAGCGGGGGAAAAACTGTTTTTT
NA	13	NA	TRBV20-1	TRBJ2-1	CSARTLDFDEQFF	TGCAGTGCTAGAACACTGGACTTCGATGAGCAGTTCTTC
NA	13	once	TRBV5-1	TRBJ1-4	CASSFEEGEKLFF	TGCGCCAGCAGCTTCGAGGAGGGGGAAAAACTGTTTTTT
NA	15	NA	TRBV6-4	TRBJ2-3	CASSDRGVSTDTQYF	TGTGCCAGCAGTGACCGTGGGGTCTCCACAGATACGCAGTATTTT
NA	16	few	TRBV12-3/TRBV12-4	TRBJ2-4	CASSSPDSRAKNIQYF	TGTGCCAGCAGCTCCCCGGACAGCCGAGCCAAAAACATTCAGTACTTC
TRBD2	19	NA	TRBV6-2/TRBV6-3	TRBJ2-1	CASSKPGLAGAYVVNEQFF	TGTGCCAGCAGTAAACCGGGACTAGCGGGAGCATATGTGGTGAATGAGCAGTTCTTC
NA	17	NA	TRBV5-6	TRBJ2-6	CASSLDPGPTGANVLTF	TGTGCCAGCAGCCTCGACCCTGGCCCTACTGGGGCCAACGTCCTGACTTTC
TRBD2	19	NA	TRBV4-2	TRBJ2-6	CASSHILAGGPGGANVLTF	TGTGCCAGCAGCCACATCCTAGCGGGAGGGCCTGGGGGGGCCAACGTCCTGACTTTC
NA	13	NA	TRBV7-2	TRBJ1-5	CASSLASYQPQHF	TGTGCCAGCAGCTTAGCCTCGTATCAGCCCCAGCATTTT
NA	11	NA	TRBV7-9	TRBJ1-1	CASSPFTEAFF	TGTGCCAGCAGCCCGTTCACTGAAGCTTTCTTT
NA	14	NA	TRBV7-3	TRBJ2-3	CASSLRGWADTQYF	TGTGCCAGCAGCTTGAGGGGTTGGGCAGATACGCAGTATTTT
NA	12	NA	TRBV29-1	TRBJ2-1	CSVKGSYNEQFF	TGCAGCGTTAAGGGCTCCTACAATGAGCAGTTCTTC
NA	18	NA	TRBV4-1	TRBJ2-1	CASSQDFLRGSSYNEQFF	TGCGCCAGCAGCCAAGATTTTTTAAGGGGGAGCTCCTACAATGAGCAGTTCTTC
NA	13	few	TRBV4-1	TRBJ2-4	CASRPVAKNIQYF	TGCGCCAGCAGACCCGTAGCCAAAAACATTCAGTACTTC
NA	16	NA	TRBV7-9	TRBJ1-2	CASSPRGQALSYGYTF	TGTGCCAGCAGCCCTCGTGGGCAGGCCCTATCCTATGGCTACACCTTC
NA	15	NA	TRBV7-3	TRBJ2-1	CASSRAGQAYNEQFF	TGTGCCAGCAGTCGAGCGGGACAGGCTTACAATGAGCAGTTCTTC
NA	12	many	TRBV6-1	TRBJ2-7	CASSERGYEQYF	TGTGCCAGCAGCGAGAGGGGTTACGAGCAGTACTTC
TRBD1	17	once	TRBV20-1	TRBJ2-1	CSARDRGGTGPYDEQFF	TGCAGTGCTAGAGATCGGGGCGGGACAGGGCCTTACGACGAGCAGTTCTTC
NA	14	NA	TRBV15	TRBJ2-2	CTTSRHSTTGELFF	TGTACCACCAGCAGGCACAGTACCACCGGGGAGCTGTTTTTT
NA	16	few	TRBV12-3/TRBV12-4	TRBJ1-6	CASTRQEFSYNSPLHF	TGTGCCAGCACCCGACAGGAATTCTCCTATAATTCACCCCTCCACTTT
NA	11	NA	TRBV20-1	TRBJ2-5	CSALAKETQYF	TGCAGTGCTTTGGCGAAAGAGACCCAGTACTTC
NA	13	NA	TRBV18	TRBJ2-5	CASSPPEKETQYF	TGTGCCAGCTCACCACCAGAGAAGGAGACCCAGTACTTC
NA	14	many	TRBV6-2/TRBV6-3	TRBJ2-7	CASSYSGESYEQYF	TGTGCCAGCAGTTACTCGGGAGAATCCTACGAGCAGTACTTC
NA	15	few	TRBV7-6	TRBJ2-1	CASSLGSNLRNEQFF	TGTGCCAGCAGCTTAGGCTCGAACTTGAGGAATGAGCAGTTCTTC
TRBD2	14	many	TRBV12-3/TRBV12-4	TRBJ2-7	CASSFGREGVEQYF	TGTGCCAGCAGTTTCGGGCGGGAGGGGGTCGAGCAGTACTTC
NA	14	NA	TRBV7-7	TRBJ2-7	CASSRGRGFDEQYF	TGTGCCAGCAGCCGAGGCCGGGGTTTTGACGAGCAGTACTTC
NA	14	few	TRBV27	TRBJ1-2	CASSPGLRGYGYTF	TGTGCCAGCAGTCCGGGCCTGAGGGGGTATGGCTACACCTTC
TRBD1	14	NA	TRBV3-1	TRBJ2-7	CASRARTGSYEQYF	TGTGCCAGCAGGGCCCGGACAGGAAGCTACGAGCAGTACTTC
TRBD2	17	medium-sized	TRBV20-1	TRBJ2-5	CSARDGVAGVGQETQYF	TGCAGTGCTAGAGATGGAGTAGCGGGAGTAGGACAGGAGACCCAGTACTTC
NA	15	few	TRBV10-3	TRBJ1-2	CAISPEQYSNYGYTF	TGTGCCATCAGCCCCGAACAATATTCTAACTATGGCTACACCTTC